Listed below are T cell receptor beta chains from one sample, sequenced in a study of shared clonotypes between healthy human individuals. Data came from immunoSEQ multiplex PCR; TCRdb stores just in-frame clones and leaves some out. This table holds millions of clones, approximately 93% found once. Sequences were obtained from naive CD4+ T cells from PBMCs. The receptors originated from a man between 18 and 29 years old in good health. Some clones in this sample may be carry-over from other donors' samples. Both conserved end residues are part of each CDR3. The order of the fields is CDR3 protein, CDR3 DNA, D gene, J gene, clone size, V gene. A D gene is named only where the DNA matches it firmly. Not all rows give a size; the values are once, few, many and, for expanded clones, a class.

CDR3 protein: CASRDWTGESSYEQYF
CDR3 DNA: TGTGCCAGTAGAGATTGGACAGGGGAAAGTTCCTACGAGCAGTACTTC
D gene: TRBD1
J gene: TRBJ2-7
clone size: once
V gene: TRBV19

CDR3 protein: CASSLDGEGTQYF
CDR3 DNA: TGCGCCAGCAGCTTGGATGGCGAGGGTACGCAGTATTTT
D gene: NA
J gene: TRBJ2-3
clone size: once
V gene: TRBV5-1

CDR3 protein: CASTPASYNEQFF
CDR3 DNA: TGTGCCAGCACGCCGGCTTCCTACAATGAGCAGTTCTTC
D gene: NA
J gene: TRBJ2-1
clone size: NA
V gene: TRBV6-5

CDR3 protein: CASSSPRQGTYGYTF
CDR3 DNA: TGTGCCAGCAGCTCCCCGCGACAGGGAACCTATGGCTACACCTTC
D gene: TRBD1
J gene: TRBJ1-2
clone size: once
V gene: TRBV11-2

CDR3 protein: CASSSIAGYDTQYF
CDR3 DNA: TGTGCCAGCAGTTCAATAGCGGGATATGATACGCAGTATTTT
D gene: TRBD2
J gene: TRBJ2-3
clone size: once
V gene: TRBV4-2

CDR3 protein: CASSPGTGDRDQPQHF
CDR3 DNA: TGTGCCAGCTCCCCTGGAACAGGGGATAGGGATCAGCCCCAGCATTTT
D gene: TRBD1
J gene: TRBJ1-5
clone size: NA
V gene: TRBV18

CDR3 protein: CASSQRTGMGNTEAFF
CDR3 DNA: TGCGCCAGCAGCCAAAGGACAGGGATGGGGAACACTGAAGCTTTCTTT
D gene: TRBD1
J gene: TRBJ1-1
clone size: NA
V gene: TRBV4-1

CDR3 protein: CASSSYRQNYEQYF
CDR3 DNA: TGTGCCAGCAGCTCGTACCGACAGAACTACGAGCAGTACTTC
D gene: NA
J gene: TRBJ2-7
clone size: NA
V gene: TRBV11-2

CDR3 protein: CASSIGPPSSYEQYF
CDR3 DNA: TGTGCCAGTAGTATAGGGCCACCGAGCTCCTACGAGCAGTACTTC
D gene: NA
J gene: TRBJ2-7
clone size: NA
V gene: TRBV19

CDR3 protein: CASSRTAIEQYF
CDR3 DNA: TGTGCCAGCAGCAGAACTGCTATCGAGCAGTACTTC
D gene: NA
J gene: TRBJ2-7
clone size: NA
V gene: TRBV2

CDR3 protein: CASKVGVSGGTQYF
CDR3 DNA: TGTGCCAGCAAGGTGGGCGTTAGTGGGGGTACGCAGTATTTT
D gene: NA
J gene: TRBJ2-3
clone size: few
V gene: TRBV6-1

CDR3 protein: CASRGTSGRGFGLNEQFF
CDR3 DNA: TGTGCCAGCAGGGGGACTAGCGGGAGAGGATTTGGCCTAAATGAGCAGTTCTTC
D gene: TRBD2
J gene: TRBJ2-1
clone size: once
V gene: TRBV2

CDR3 protein: CASRRGSSTDTQYF
CDR3 DNA: TGCGCCAGCAGACGCGGCTCTAGCACAGATACGCAGTATTTT
D gene: NA
J gene: TRBJ2-3
clone size: NA
V gene: TRBV5-1

CDR3 protein: CASSLSWGKGSYNEQFF
CDR3 DNA: TGTGCCAGCAGTTTATCGTGGGGGAAAGGCTCCTACAATGAGCAGTTCTTC
D gene: NA
J gene: TRBJ2-1
clone size: NA
V gene: TRBV27

CDR3 protein: CASSPAGGTSNQPQHF
CDR3 DNA: TGCGCCAGCAGCCCGGCGGGAGGTACGAGCAATCAGCCCCAGCATTTT
D gene: NA
J gene: TRBJ1-5
clone size: NA
V gene: TRBV5-1

CDR3 protein: CASSPPAGSTDTQYF
CDR3 DNA: TGTGCCAGCTCACCACCGGCAGGTTCCACAGATACGCAGTATTTT
D gene: NA
J gene: TRBJ2-3
clone size: NA
V gene: TRBV18

CDR3 protein: CASSFSPGGGETQYF
CDR3 DNA: TGTGCCAGCAGCTTCTCGCCGGGAGGCGGAGAGACCCAGTACTTC
D gene: TRBD2
J gene: TRBJ2-5
clone size: NA
V gene: TRBV7-2

CDR3 protein: CASSLRADRSNQPQHF
CDR3 DNA: TGTGCCAGCAGTCTCCGAGCGGATCGTAGCAATCAGCCCCAGCATTTT
D gene: NA
J gene: TRBJ1-5
clone size: NA
V gene: TRBV11-2

CDR3 protein: CASSLARADTQYF
CDR3 DNA: TGTGCCAGCAGCTTAGCTAGGGCAGATACGCAGTATTTT
D gene: NA
J gene: TRBJ2-3
clone size: NA
V gene: TRBV11-3

CDR3 protein: CAWGGYNTEAFF
CDR3 DNA: TGTGCCTGGGGAGGGTACAACACTGAAGCTTTCTTT
D gene: NA
J gene: TRBJ1-1
clone size: NA
V gene: TRBV30

CDR3 protein: CASSPGGTAYNEQFF
CDR3 DNA: TGTGCCAGCTCACCAGGGGGGACTGCCTACAATGAGCAGTTCTTC
D gene: NA
J gene: TRBJ2-1
clone size: NA
V gene: TRBV18

CDR3 protein: CASSLRSDTQYF
CDR3 DNA: TGTGCCAGCAGCTTACGGTCAGATACGCAGTATTTT
D gene: NA
J gene: TRBJ2-3
clone size: NA
V gene: TRBV7-9

CDR3 protein: CSLRGEAEAFF
CDR3 DNA: TGCAGCCTGCGGGGGGAAGCTGAAGCTTTCTTT
D gene: NA
J gene: TRBJ1-1
clone size: few
V gene: TRBV29-1